Listed below are T cell receptor beta chains from one sample, sequenced in a study of PD-1 blockade in mismatch repair-deficient tumors. Sequencing was performed with immunoSEQ multiplex PCR; in TCRdb, only in-frame clones are kept and a portion is missing. Of around 50,000 clones in the sample, around 73% were seen once. The material sequenced was peripheral blood, taken 4 weeks after starting pembrolizumab. These receptors came from an adult with mismatch repair-deficient cancer. Each CDR3 is given with its conserved first and last residue. D genes are given only for firm matches. Only part of the rows carry a size: once, few, many, or a class if the clone is expanded.

. | . | TRBJ2-1 | TRBV7-9 | 14 | TGTGCCAGCATCGGGGACTCAGCCTACAATGAGCAGTTCTTC | CASIGDSAYNEQFF
. | . | TRBJ1-1 | TRBV19 | 14 | TGTGCCAGTACCAAGACAACAATGAACACTGAAGCTTTCTTT | CASTKTTMNTEAFF
TRBD1 | . | TRBJ2-7 | TRBV4-1 | 15 | TGCGCCAGCAGCCAAAGGCAGGGGGCGCCCCACGAGCAGTACTTC | CASSQRQGAPHEQYF
. | . | TRBJ1-2 | TRBV7-3 | 15 | TGTGCCAGCAGCTCCTACGGAGGACAGATCTATGGCTACACCTTC | CASSSYGGQIYGYTF
. | few | TRBJ1-2 | TRBV2 | 13 | TGTGCCAGCCCAGGACTATCTAACTATGGCTACACCTTC | CASPGLSNYGYTF
TRBD2 | . | TRBJ2-5 | TRBV27 | 15 | TGTGCCAGCAGTCCCCGGGGAGGGAGGGAAGAGACCCAGTACTTC | CASSPRGGREETQYF
. | . | TRBJ2-1 | TRBV19 | 16 | TGTGCCAGTAGTATAAGGTCACAGACCTGGGGTGAGGAGCAGTTCTTC | CASSIRSQTWGEEQFF
TRBD1 | few | TRBJ1-1 | TRBV28 | 12 | TGTGCCAGCAGGACAGGGGGCACTGAAGCTTTCTTT | CASRTGGTEAFF
. | . | TRBJ1-1 | TRBV5-4 | 12 | TGTGCCAGCAGCTTAGGGGGGCGGGAAGCTTTCTTT | CASSLGGREAFF
. | once | TRBJ2-1 | TRBV13 | 12 | TGTGCCAGCAGCTTATTGCCCCATGAGCAGTTCTTC | CASSLLPHEQFF
TRBD1 | . | TRBJ2-1 | TRBV7-3 | 14 | TGTGCCAGCAGCTCTTGGACAGGGGGCAATGAGCAGTTCTTC | CASSSWTGGNEQFF